The 19 T cell receptor beta chains given below trace back to one sample, sequenced in a study of cytomegalovirus exposure and HLA in healthy donors. Only in-frame clones appear in the TCRdb table, and some are missing; sequencing was by immunoSEQ multiplex PCR. Seen here are 250,000 to 350,000 clones, 88% observed once, and the top ten hold approximately 0.96%. Sample: PBMCs. The receptors originated from a man younger than 40 in good health and CMV-seronegative.

V and J are TRBV19 and TRBJ2-1, with 10 positions matching TRBD2. Germline V gene lookup returns CDR1 LNHDA and CDR2 SQIVND (reference sequence). Trimming took 5 bases from V and 3 from J; bases not matched to a gene: 7. The CDR3 extends over 16 amino acids. CDR3 sequence reads: CASSSSRTSGYNEQFF. The CDR3, as DNA: TGTGCCAGTAGTTCCTCCCGGACTAGCGGCTACAATGAGCAGTTCTTC.

The genes are TRBV5-1 and TRBJ2-5; TRBD2 matches 12 bases. The CDR3 is made up of 17 amino acids. Germline V gene lookup returns CDR1 SGHRS and CDR2 YFSETQ. Losses at the gene ends were 6 bases for V and 5 bases for J; bases not matched to a gene: 14. The CDR3 DNA reads TGCGCCAGCACTCCCGGGACTAGCGGGCCGCGGGGGGAGACCCAGTACTTC. It is translated as CASTPGTSGPRGETQYF.

The CDR3 loop is CASSKRRARTKQYF. The CDR3 coding sequence is TGTGCCAGCAGCAAAAGGAGGGCCCGAACGAAGCAGTACTTC. The chain combines TRBV21-1 with TRBJ2-7; the table's D call of TRBD2 was not tested on the DNA. TRBV21-1 is a pseudogene. The CDR3 contains 14 residues.

The chain couples TRBV6-5 to TRBJ1-2; 7 nucleotides align to TRBD1. The J segment lost 8 bases and the V segment lost 2 bases, leaving 14 bases of the junction unmatched. Germline V gene sequence: CDR1 MNHEY, CDR2 SVGAGI. The CDR3 covers 16 residues. Here the CDR3 DNA reads TGTGCCAGCAGTTACGACGGGACAGACTCCTCCGTAGGCTACACCTTC. It yields the protein CASSYDGTDSSVGYTF.

V gene TRBV19 combines with J gene TRBJ2-7; TRBD2 aligns across 10 bases. The germline CDR1 and CDR2 sequences are LNHDA and SQIVND (reference sequence). Germline trimming cut 4 bases from V and 3 bases from J; bases unmatched to any gene: 3. This CDR3 comprises 14 residues. In DNA, the CDR3 is TGTGCCAGTAGTAGGACTAGCGGTATCTACGAGCAGTACTTC. Encoded protein: CASSRTSGIYEQYF.

The chain employs TRBV9 and TRBJ1-2; 12 positions match TRBD1. The ends lost 7 bases at V and 7 bases at J; junction bases unmatched: 8. Looked up from germline, CDR1 is SGDLS and CDR2 is YYNGEE. The CDR3 is 14 amino acids. This chain's CDR3 is CASGRGQGAFGYTF. Here the CDR3 DNA reads TGTGCCAGCGGTAGGGGACAGGGGGCATTTGGCTACACCTTC.

The chain joins TRBV11-2 to TRBJ1-1; D is possibly TRBD1 (5 bases). Germline CDR1 SGHAT, CDR2 FQNNGV. The V and J ends lost 1 base and 8 bases respectively, with 8 bases between them. The length of the CDR3 is 12 residues. CDR3 sequence: CASSLGGLEAFF. The CDR3 nucleotides are TGTGCCAGCAGCTTAGGGGGCTTGGAAGCTTTCTTT.

V gene TRBV4-3 combines with J gene TRBJ2-7, with TRBD2 matching over 10 bases. The ends lost 11 bases at V and 4 bases at J; junction bases unmatched: 8. CDR1 is LGHNA and CDR2 is YSLEER in the germline V gene. This CDR3 region has 13 residues. The DNA of the CDR3 is TGCGCCCCCCGGAGGACTAGCGGTTACGAGCAGTACTTC. It specifies CAPRRTSGYEQYF.

This clone has only one observation. This rearrangement joins TRBV9 to TRBJ2-1, with 7 bases aligning to TRBD2. This CDR3 is built from 17 residues. J gave up 4 bases and V 3 bases, and 13 bases lay outside the gene matches. The germline CDR1 and CDR2 sequences are SGDLS and YYNGEE. The CDR3 is CASSGPWGAGLYNEQFF. In nucleotides, the CDR3 is TGTGCCAGCAGCGGACCTTGGGGAGCGGGGCTTTACAATGAGCAGTTCTTC.

V is TRBV27 and J is TRBJ2-7; D uncertain. Trimming stripped 4 bases from V and 1 base from J, with 11 bases between. Germline V lookup: CDR1 MNHEY, CDR2 SMNVEV (reference sequence). The CDR3 loop spans 14 amino acids. For the CDR3, the DNA is TGTGCCAGCAGTTCAAAGCTCGAATCCTACGAGCAGTACTTC. Translation: CASSSKLESYEQYF.

This clone occurred a few times. The chain combines TRBV19 with TRBJ2-7; TRBD1 agrees at 9 bases. Germline values: CDR1 LNHDA, CDR2 SQIVND (reference sequence). The CDR3 extends over 15 amino acids. The ends lost 5 bases at V and 2 bases at J; junction bases unmatched: 7. This CDR3 reads CASSSGTGKTYEQYF. The CDR3 region has the DNA TGTGCCAGTAGTTCTGGGACAGGGAAGACCTACGAGCAGTACTTC.

V usage is TRBV5-1 and J usage is TRBJ1-1, with D possibly being TRBD1 (5 bases). Looked up from germline, CDR1 is SGHRS and CDR2 is YFSETQ. The CDR3 has 15 amino acids. The V and J ends lost 1 base and 5 bases respectively, with 15 bases between them. The CDR3 protein is CASSLLSGGGTEAFF. In DNA, the CDR3 is TGCGCCAGCAGCTTGCTCTCCGGGGGAGGAACTGAAGCTTTCTTT. The full variable domain, rest sourced from reference TRBV5-1 and TRBJ1-1, is KAGVTQTPRYLIKTRGQQVTLSCSPISGHRSVSWYQQTPGQGLQFLFEYFSETQRNKGNFPGRFSGRQFSNSRSEMNVSTLELGDSALYLCASSLLSGGGTEAFFGQGTRLTVV.

This clone was counted between two and nine times. The chain employs TRBV5-1 and TRBJ2-7, with D possibly matching TRBD1 (5 bases). Germline assignment: CDR1 SGHRS and CDR2 YFSETQ. The CDR3 contains 13 residues. Trimming stripped 5 bases from V and 2 bases from J, with 11 bases between. This CDR3 reads CASRDTLTYEQYF. CDR3 bases: TGCGCCAGCAGGGACACTTTAACCTACGAGCAGTACTTC.

V usage is TRBV7-8 and J usage is TRBJ2-7; D possibly corresponds to TRBD2 (5 bases). Trimming removed 5 bases at V and 5 bases at J, with 13 bases between. CDR1 is SGHVS and CDR2 is FQNEAQ in the germline V gene. The CDR3 length is 13 residues. The CDR3 bases are TGTGCCAGCAGCCTAGGAGGTTTCAACGAGCAGTACTTC. This gives the protein CASSLGGFNEQYF.

The CDR3 spells CASSQDLQAATSNQPQHF. In DNA form, the CDR3 reads TGCGCCAGCAGCCAAGATCTACAGGCAGCCACGAGCAATCAGCCCCAGCATTTT. The chain is built from TRBV4-1 and TRBJ1-5, with D perhaps TRBD1 (5 bases). CDR1 and CDR2 (germline): MGHRA, YSYEKL. This CDR3 region has 18 residues. The V end lost 0 bases, the J end lost 1 base, and 16 bases lay between the germline ends.

V gene TRBV7-2 combines with J gene TRBJ1-3; 9 bases map to TRBD1. Germline-derived CDR1 and CDR2 are SGHTA and FQGNSA. Trimming cost V 2 bases and J 0 bases; bases outside gene matches: 5. This CDR3 has 17 residues. In nucleotides, the CDR3 is TGTGCCAGCAGCTTACAAACAGGGGGCGTCTCTGGAAACACCATATATTTT. It codes for CASSLQTGGVSGNTIYF.

The chain is built from TRBV11-2 and TRBJ2-7; tentative D call: TRBD2 (5 bases). The V end was cut by 7 bases, the J end by 0 bases, with 10 bases between. Germline-derived CDR1 and CDR2 are SGHAT and FQNNGV. CDR3 length: 13 amino acids. In DNA form, the CDR3 reads TGTGCCAGCAACCCCCGGGGCTCCTACGAGCAGTACTTC. Encoded protein: CASNPRGSYEQYF.

V is TRBV28 and J is TRBJ2-7, with TRBD2 matching over 14 bases. CDR3 length: 16 amino acids. The germline V gene encodes CDR1 MDHEN and CDR2 SYDVKM. The junction had 9 bases not matched to a gene; V was cut back by 5 bases and J by 6 bases. The CDR3 sequence is CASSQGLAGAGGEQYF. The DNA of the CDR3 is TGTGCCAGCAGTCAGGGACTAGCGGGGGCCGGGGGCGAGCAGTACTTC. Complete variable domain (other parts from reference TRBV28 and TRBJ2-7): DVKVTQSSRYLVKRTGEKVFLECVQDMDHENMFWYRQDPGLGLRLIYFSYDVKMKEKGDIPEGYSVSREKKERFSLILESASTNQTSMYLCASSQGLAGAGGEQYFGPGTRLTVT.

The rearrangement links TRBV29-1 to TRBJ2-3, with D tentatively TRBD2 (7 bases). The CDR3 runs 18 residues. Trimming took off 6 bases at V and 0 bases at J, with 25 bases between the two ends. Germline assignment: CDR1 SQVTM and CDR2 ANQGSEA. CDR3 sequence: CSVPHNHGGLLSTDTQYF. The CDR3 coding sequence is TGCAGCGTACCCCATAACCACGGGGGGCTATTGAGCACAGATACGCAGTATTTT.